This entry lists 29 T cell receptor beta chains sequenced from one sample in a study of cytomegalovirus exposure and HLA in healthy donors. The repertoire was sequenced with immunoSEQ multiplex PCR; TCRdb's copy has only in-frame clones and lacks some. Of 280,000 or so clones listed, around nine tenths are singletons. Sequences were obtained from PBMCs. The receptor set was obtained from a woman aged 18-30 years in good health and CMV-seronegative.

The DNA for the CDR3 is TGCGCCAGCAGGGTTGCGGGAGCCAACACCGGGGAGCTGTTTTTT. Amino acids: CASRVAGANTGELFF. The V call is TRBV4-1, the J call TRBJ2-2; 7 bases match TRBD2. V lost 6 bases, J lost 2 bases, and 6 bases stayed unmatched. CDR3 size: 15 residues. Germline lookup yields CDR1 MGHRA and CDR2 YSYEKL.

This chain links TRBV28 with TRBJ2-7, with 7 bases identical to TRBD2. Per the germline V gene, CDR1 is MDHEN and CDR2 is SYDVKM. V was clipped by 5 bases and J by 5 bases; unmatched bases: 12. This CDR3 contains 15 residues. CDR3 sequence (DNA): TGTGCCAGCAGTCCTCCAAGGGACTATCCCAACGAGCAGTACTTC. Amino acid sequence: CASSPPRDYPNEQYF.

This sequence joins TRBV13 and TRBJ1-2; 7 bases are shared with TRBD1. Unmatched junction bases numbered 11, after V lost 8 bases and J lost 8 bases. Per germline, CDR1 PRHDT and CDR2 FYEKMQ (reference sequence). This CDR3 region has 13 residues. The CDR3 DNA follows: TGTGCCAGCTCACAGGGGCCCCTCGGGGGCTACACCTTC. Translated: CASSQGPLGGYTF. Combining the CDR3 with reference TRBV13 and TRBJ1-2 gives the whole variable domain AAGVIQSPRHLIKEKRETATLKCYPIPRHDTVYWYQQGPGQDPQFLISFYEKMQSDKGSIPDRFSAQQFSDYHSELNMSSLELGDSALYFCASSQGPLGGYTFGSGTRLTVV.

This chain uses TRBV5-1 with TRBJ2-1; tentative D call: TRBD2 (5 bases). CDR1 SGHRS and CDR2 YFSETQ come from the germline V gene. The V end was cut by 1 base, the J end by 2 bases, with 10 bases between. The CDR3 has 15 amino acids. CDR3 sequence reads: CASSLFRGTYNEQFF. CDR3 nucleotides: TGCGCCAGCAGCTTGTTCCGGGGAACCTACAATGAGCAGTTCTTC.

This chain links TRBV4-1 with TRBJ2-1; 8 bases are a match to TRBD2. Germline assignment: CDR1 MGHRA and CDR2 YSYEKL. V lost 3 bases and J lost 4; bases outside the gene matches: 2. The CDR3 contains 14 residues. The DNA for the CDR3 is TGCGCCAGCAGCCAGGCTAGCGGGTACAATGAGCAGTTCTTC. Protein sequence: CASSQASGYNEQFF.

This clone has only a few counts. The V and J genes are TRBV9 and TRBJ1-2; 8 nucleotides line up with TRBD1. From germline, CDR1 is SGDLS and CDR2 YYNGEE. V was pared by 3 bases and J by 8 bases, with 9 bases of the junction left unmatched. The CDR3 length is 14 residues. This CDR3 reads CASSASGGTGGYTF. The CDR3 DNA sequence: TGTGCCAGCAGCGCGTCAGGGGGCACTGGGGGCTACACCTTC.

The CDR3 sequence is CASSPKSGGNTIYF. CDR3 in DNA: TGTGCCAGCAGTCCGAAATCAGGGGGAAACACCATATATTTT. The rearrangement links TRBV6-6 to TRBJ1-3; maybe TRBD1 (5 bases). Deletions cut 5 bases from V and 4 bases from J, with 12 bases between. The CDR3 extends over 14 amino acids. Germline-derived CDR1 and CDR2 are MNHNY and SVGAGI (reference sequence).

For the CDR3, the DNA is TGCGCCAGCAGCCGTCGACAGGAAGCCTTAACCGGGGAGCTGTTTTTT. Encoded protein: CASSRRQEALTGELFF. This chain connects TRBV5-1 to TRBJ2-2; perhaps TRBD1 as D (6 bases). The CDR3 has 16 residues. The germline gives CDR1 SGHRS, CDR2 YFSETQ. V was pared by 4 bases and J by 5 bases, with 18 bases between.

This chain connects TRBV6-5 to TRBJ1-1; D may be TRBD1 (6 bases). Germline-derived CDR1 and CDR2 are MNHEY and SVGAGI. Trimming removed 7 bases at V and 1 base at J, with 10 bases between. The CDR3 runs 13 residues. The DNA of the CDR3 is TGTGCCAGCAAGGGGACAAAGAACACTGAAGCTTTCTTT. It codes for CASKGTKNTEAFF.

This clone was counted only a few times. This rearrangement joins TRBV6-5 to TRBJ1-6; D is unresolved. This CDR3 comprises 14 residues. Germline V gene data show CDR1 as MNHEY and CDR2 as SVGAGI. Trimming stripped 2 bases from V and 14 bases from J, with 16 bases between. CDR3 loop: CASSYVEGLGALHF. The CDR3 coding sequence is TGTGCCAGCAGTTACGTAGAGGGCCTCGGGGCCCTCCACTTT.

V and J are TRBV28 and TRBJ1-2; weak D call: TRBD1 (6 bases). CDR1 MDHEN and CDR2 SYDVKM come from the germline V gene. Trimming took 6 bases from V and 7 from J, leaving 9 bases between them. This CDR3 is 11 amino acids long. This chain's CDR3 is CASSSRGGYTF. The CDR3 nucleotides read TGTGCCAGCAGCTCCAGGGGTGGCTACACCTTC.

This chain joins TRBV5-6 and TRBJ1-2, with no clear D. Trimming cost V 3 bases and J 7 bases, with 19 bases left between them. Germline-derived CDR1 and CDR2 are SGHDT and YYEEEE. The length of the CDR3 is 15 residues. CDR3 in amino acids: CASSSLDRRLSGYTF. For the CDR3, the DNA is TGTGCCAGCAGCTCCCTAGACCGGAGATTGAGTGGCTACACCTTC.

The chain links TRBV5-8 to TRBJ1-1, with D possibly matching TRBD1 (5 bases). The V end was cut by 2 bases, the J end by 0 bases, with 11 bases between. The V gene's germline CDR1 is SGHTS and CDR2 YDEGEE. This CDR3 comprises 15 residues. CDR3 loop: CASSFLGGVNTEAFF. The CDR3 coding sequence is TGTGCCAGCAGCTTCCTAGGAGGGGTGAACACTGAAGCTTTCTTT. The variable domain in full, completed from reference TRBV5-8 and TRBJ1-1, reads EAGVTQSPTHLIKTRGQQATLRCSPISGHTSVYWYQQALGLGLQFLLWYDEGEERNRGNFPPRFSGRQFPNYSSELNVNALELEDSALYLCASSFLGGVNTEAFFGQGTRLTVV.

The chain couples TRBV5-1 to TRBJ2-7; TRBD2 might be the D (5 bases). Germline V gene lookup returns CDR1 SGHRS and CDR2 YFSETQ. The V end was cut by 1 base, the J end by 5 bases, with 16 bases between. The CDR3 covers 15 residues. Here the CDR3 reads CASSLISDSLHEQYF. CDR3 DNA sequence: TGCGCCAGCAGCTTGATCTCGGACTCCCTCCACGAGCAGTACTTC.

The chain combines TRBV4-2 with TRBJ2-3; no clear D gene. Trimming took 2 bases from V and 2 from J, leaving 14 bases between them. CDR1 and CDR2 (germline): LGHNA, YNFKEQ. The CDR3 loop spans 16 amino acids. The CDR3 sequence: CASSQPTTQYTDTQYF. The CDR3 nucleotides are TGTGCCAGCAGCCAACCAACGACTCAATACACAGATACGCAGTATTTT.

The chain employs TRBV14 and TRBJ2-2, with D possibly being TRBD2 (6 bases). This CDR3 is built from 15 residues. In germline, CDR1 is SGHDN, CDR2 FVKESK. Trimming cost V 3 bases and J 6 bases, with 14 bases left between them. This chain's CDR3 is CASSHKLGGSGELFF. The CDR3 DNA is TGTGCCAGCAGCCATAAATTGGGAGGTTCCGGGGAGCTGTTTTTT.

V and J are TRBV5-1 and TRBJ2-3; TRBD1 agrees at 11 bases. The CDR3 loop spans 15 amino acids. Germline loops: CDR1 SGHRS, CDR2 YFSETQ. V trimming: 2 bases; J trimming: 4 bases; junction bases outside the gene matches: 3. The CDR3 bases are TGCGCCAGCAGCTTTAGGACAGGGGGCGCAGATACGCAGTATTTT. Encoded protein: CASSFRTGGADTQYF.

V is TRBV15 and J is TRBJ2-3, with 15 nucleotides matching TRBD2. This CDR3 spans 16 amino acids. Germline-derived CDR1 and CDR2 are LNHNV and YYDKDF (reference sequence). V was pared by 5 bases and J by 2 bases, with 2 bases of the junction left unmatched. The CDR3 sequence is CATSGLAGGITDTQYF. The CDR3 DNA follows: TGTGCCACCAGCGGACTAGCGGGAGGGATCACAGATACGCAGTATTTT.

This chain links TRBV27 with TRBJ2-5; perhaps TRBD1 as D (5 bases). V shed 7 bases and J shed 5 bases, with 20 bases lying between them. This CDR3 is 15 amino acids long. The germline CDR1 and CDR2 sequences are MNHEY and SMNVEV (reference sequence). The DNA for the CDR3 is TGTGCCAGCACCTTACGAGCGCAGGGCCGGGAGACCCAGTACTTC. This encodes CASTLRAQGRETQYF.

The genes are TRBV7-2 and TRBJ2-7; 9 positions match TRBD1. Losses at the gene ends were 3 bases for V and 6 bases for J; bases not matched to a gene: 6. Per germline, CDR1 SGHTA and CDR2 FQGNSA. CDR3 size: 14 residues. Here the CDR3 DNA reads TGTGCCAGCAGCTTTACAGGGACAGGGAGCGAGCAGTACTTC. This translates into CASSFTGTGSEQYF.

This clone was picked up a small number of times. CDR3 nucleotide sequence: TGTGCCAGCAGCCCTAGGAGATCAGGGGACGAGCAGTACTTC. It encodes CASSPRRSGDEQYF. The chain uses TRBV7-2 and TRBJ2-7, with TRBD1 as a possible D gene (6 bases). This CDR3 is built from 14 residues. Trimming left V 5 bases short and J 5 bases short, with 16 bases between. The germline CDR1 and CDR2 sequences are SGHTA and FQGNSA.

V is TRBV5-1 and J is TRBJ1-1; 8 positions match TRBD1. There are 15 residues in the CDR3. CDR1 is SGHRS, CDR2 YFSETQ, per germline. Trimming took 0 bases from V and 4 from J; bases not matched to a gene: 5. CDR3 in DNA: TGCGCCAGCAGCTTGGTTGGACAGGGAGGCACTGAAGCTTTCTTT. Translation: CASSLVGQGGTEAFF. Full variable domain (outside the CDR3, taken from reference TRBV5-1 and TRBJ1-1): KAGVTQTPRYLIKTRGQQVTLSCSPISGHRSVSWYQQTPGQGLQFLFEYFSETQRNKGNFPGRFSGRQFSNSRSEMNVSTLELGDSALYLCASSLVGQGGTEAFFGQGTRLTVV.

The rearrangement uses TRBV6-6 and TRBJ2-7; D ambiguous. Trimming took off 2 bases at V and 1 base at J, with 6 bases between the two ends. This CDR3 has 13 residues. The germline V gene has CDR1 MNHNY and CDR2 SVGAGI (reference sequence). DNA for the CDR3: TGTGCCAGCAGTTACGGGCTATCCTACGAGCAGTACTTC. Its translation is CASSYGLSYEQYF.

This clone was counted between two and nine times. The V call is TRBV28, the J call TRBJ2-2; possibly TRBD1 for D (6 bases). Trimming shortened V by 5 bases and J by 6 bases, and 7 bases separated the two germline ends. CDR3 length: 12 residues. Germline loops: CDR1 MDHEN, CDR2 SYDVKM. The CDR3 sequence is CASSTGPGELFF. For the CDR3, the DNA is TGTGCCAGCAGTACAGGGCCCGGGGAGCTGTTTTTT.

The chain is built from TRBV28 and TRBJ2-7; D might be TRBD1 (5 bases). Germline CDR1 reads MDHEN; CDR2 reads SYDVKM. This CDR3 is 11 amino acids long. V dropped 8 bases and J dropped 4 bases, with 9 bases sitting between them. CDR3 sequence reads: CASGAWYEQYF. CDR3 bases: TGTGCCAGCGGGGCATGGTACGAGCAGTACTTC.

The CDR3 spells CASKVGQGNLYEQYF. As DNA, the CDR3 is TGTGCCAGCAAAGTAGGACAGGGCAACCTCTACGAGCAGTACTTC. The V and J genes are TRBV6-1 and TRBJ2-7, with TRBD1 matching 8 bases. This CDR3 comprises 15 residues. Trimming at V came to 7 bases and at J to 3 bases, leaving 11 bases not matched to a gene. Germline V gene data show CDR1 as MNHNS and CDR2 as SASEGT.

This chain links TRBV4-1 with TRBJ2-2, with TRBD2 identical over 10 bases. After removal of 7 bases from V and 0 bases from J, the junction contained 8 bases not matched to a gene. The CDR3 is 17 amino acids. The germline V gene encodes CDR1 MGHRA and CDR2 YSYEKL. CDR3: CASTPLAGGANTGELFF. The CDR3 bases are TGCGCCAGCACCCCATTAGCGGGAGGCGCGAACACCGGGGAGCTGTTTTTT.

V usage is TRBV2 and J usage is TRBJ2-4, with 8 bases matching TRBD1. V was clipped by 2 bases and J by 3 bases; unmatched bases: 12. This CDR3 has 18 amino acids. Germline loops: CDR1 SNHLY, CDR2 FYNNEI. The CDR3 DNA follows: TGTGCCAGCAGTGAACGCCGGGCAGGGGGCTTGGGCAAAAACATTCAGTACTTC. Translated: CASSERRAGGLGKNIQYF.

This chain uses TRBV29-1 with TRBJ2-6; D gene uncertain. The V and J ends lost 0 bases and 0 bases respectively, with 3 bases between them. This CDR3 is built from 14 residues. From germline, CDR1 is SQVTM and CDR2 ANQGSEA. The CDR3 spells CSVEDSSGANVLTF. DNA for the CDR3: TGCAGCGTTGAAGACAGCTCTGGGGCCAACGTCCTGACTTTC.